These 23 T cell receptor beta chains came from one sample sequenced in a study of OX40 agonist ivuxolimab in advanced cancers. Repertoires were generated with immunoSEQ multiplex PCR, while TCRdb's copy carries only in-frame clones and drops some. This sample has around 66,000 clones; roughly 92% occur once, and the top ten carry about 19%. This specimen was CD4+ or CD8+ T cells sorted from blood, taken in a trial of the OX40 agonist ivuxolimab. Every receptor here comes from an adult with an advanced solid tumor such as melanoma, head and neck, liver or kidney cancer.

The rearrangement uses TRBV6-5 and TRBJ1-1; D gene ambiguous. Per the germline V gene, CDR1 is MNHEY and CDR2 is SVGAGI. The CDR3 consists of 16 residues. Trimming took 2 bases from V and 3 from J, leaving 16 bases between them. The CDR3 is CASSYLPDARYTEAFF. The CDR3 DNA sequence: TGTGCCAGCAGTTACCTCCCGGACGCGAGGTACACTGAAGCTTTCTTT.

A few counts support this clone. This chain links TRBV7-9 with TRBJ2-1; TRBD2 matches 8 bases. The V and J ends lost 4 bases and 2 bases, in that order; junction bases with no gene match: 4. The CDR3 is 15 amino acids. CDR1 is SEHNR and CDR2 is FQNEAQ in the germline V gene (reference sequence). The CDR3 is CASSWVGGAYNEQFF. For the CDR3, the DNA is TGTGCCAGCAGCTGGGTCGGGGGGGCCTACAATGAGCAGTTCTTC.

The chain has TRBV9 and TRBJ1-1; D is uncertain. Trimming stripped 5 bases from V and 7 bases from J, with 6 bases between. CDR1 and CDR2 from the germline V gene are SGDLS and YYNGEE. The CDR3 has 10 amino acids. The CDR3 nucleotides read TGTGCCAGCAGTTCTGGTGAAGCTTTCTTT. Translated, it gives CASSSGEAFF.

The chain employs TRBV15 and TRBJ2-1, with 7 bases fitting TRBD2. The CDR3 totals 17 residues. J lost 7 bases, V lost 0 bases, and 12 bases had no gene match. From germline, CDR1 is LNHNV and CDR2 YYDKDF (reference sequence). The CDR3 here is CATSRDPAAGVRNEQFF. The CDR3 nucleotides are TGTGCCACCAGCAGAGATCCGGCCGCGGGGGTGCGGAATGAGCAGTTCTTC.

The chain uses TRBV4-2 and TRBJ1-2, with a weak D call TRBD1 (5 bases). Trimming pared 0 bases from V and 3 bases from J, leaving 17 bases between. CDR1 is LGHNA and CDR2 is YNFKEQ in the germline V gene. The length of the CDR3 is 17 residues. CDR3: CASSQEEAGPTYYGYTF. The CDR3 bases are TGTGCCAGCAGCCAAGAGGAGGCAGGGCCTACCTACTATGGCTACACCTTC.

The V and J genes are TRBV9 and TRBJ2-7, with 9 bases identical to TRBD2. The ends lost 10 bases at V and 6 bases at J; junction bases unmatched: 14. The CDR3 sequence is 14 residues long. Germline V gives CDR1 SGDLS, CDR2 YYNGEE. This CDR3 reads CAGPRAGGPGEQYF. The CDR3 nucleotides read TGTGCCGGGCCGAGAGCGGGGGGACCAGGCGAGCAGTACTTC. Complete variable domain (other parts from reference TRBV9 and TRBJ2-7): DSGVTQTPKHLITATGQRVTLRCSPRSGDLSVYWYQQSLDQGLQFLIQYYNGEERAKGNILERFSAQQFPDLHSELNLSSLELGDSALYFCAGPRAGGPGEQYFGPGTRLTVT.

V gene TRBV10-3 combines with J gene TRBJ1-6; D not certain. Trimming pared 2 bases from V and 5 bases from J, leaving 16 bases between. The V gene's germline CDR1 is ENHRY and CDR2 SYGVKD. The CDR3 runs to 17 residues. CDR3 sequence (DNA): TGTGCCATCAGTGAGCGGGAGGGTGAGGGTGATAATTCACCCCTCCACTTT. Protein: CAISEREGEGDNSPLHF.

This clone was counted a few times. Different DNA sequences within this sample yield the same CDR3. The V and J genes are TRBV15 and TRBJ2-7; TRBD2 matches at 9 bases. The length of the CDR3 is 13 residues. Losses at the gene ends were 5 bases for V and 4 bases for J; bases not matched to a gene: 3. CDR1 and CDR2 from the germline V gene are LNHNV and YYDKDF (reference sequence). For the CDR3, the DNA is TGTGCCACCAGCGGCGGACTAGCGTACGAGCAGTACTTC. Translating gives CATSGGLAYEQYF.

As DNA, the CDR3 is TGTGCCAGCAGTTTTGACAGTTATGGCTACACCTTC. This codes for CASSFDSYGYTF. The chain carries TRBV6-1 and TRBJ1-2; TRBD1 might be the D (5 bases). From germline, CDR1 is MNHNS and CDR2 SASEGT. The germline V and J ends were trimmed by 5 bases and 5 bases, with 9 bases remaining between them. CDR3 size: 12 residues.

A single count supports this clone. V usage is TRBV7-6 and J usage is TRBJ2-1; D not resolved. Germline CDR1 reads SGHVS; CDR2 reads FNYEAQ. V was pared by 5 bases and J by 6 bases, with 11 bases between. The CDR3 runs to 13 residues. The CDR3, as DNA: TGTGCCAGCAGCCCGATGGGCGGCAATGAGCAGTTCTTC. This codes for CASSPMGGNEQFF.

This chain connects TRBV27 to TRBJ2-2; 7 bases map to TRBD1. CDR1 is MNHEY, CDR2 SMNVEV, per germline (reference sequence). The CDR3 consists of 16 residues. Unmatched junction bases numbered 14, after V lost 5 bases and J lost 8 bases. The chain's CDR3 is CASSIGQAIPSGELFF. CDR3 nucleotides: TGTGCCAGCAGTATAGGACAGGCTATTCCATCGGGGGAGCTGTTTTTT.

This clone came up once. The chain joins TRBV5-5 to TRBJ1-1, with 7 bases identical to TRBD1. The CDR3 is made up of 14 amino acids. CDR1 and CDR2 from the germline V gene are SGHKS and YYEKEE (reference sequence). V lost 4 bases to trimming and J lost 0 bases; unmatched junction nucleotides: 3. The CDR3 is CASSQGTVNTEAFF. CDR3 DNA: TGTGCCAGCAGCCAAGGGACAGTGAACACTGAAGCTTTCTTT.

This CDR3 is CASSLSRKGNEQYF. In DNA, the CDR3 is TGTGCCAGCAGTTTATCGCGGAAGGGGAACGAGCAGTACTTC. The rearrangement joins TRBV27 to TRBJ2-7; the D gene is possibly TRBD1 (5 bases). Per the germline V gene, CDR1 is MNHEY and CDR2 is SMNVEV (reference sequence). Trimming took off 0 bases at V and 5 bases at J, with 11 bases between the two ends. The CDR3 runs 14 residues.

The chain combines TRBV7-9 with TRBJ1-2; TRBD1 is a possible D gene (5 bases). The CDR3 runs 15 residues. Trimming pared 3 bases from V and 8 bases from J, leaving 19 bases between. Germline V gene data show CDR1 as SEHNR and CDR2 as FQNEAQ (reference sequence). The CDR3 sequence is CASSLSIMVQGGYTF. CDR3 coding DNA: TGTGCCAGCAGCTTGTCTATCATGGTCCAGGGAGGCTACACCTTC.

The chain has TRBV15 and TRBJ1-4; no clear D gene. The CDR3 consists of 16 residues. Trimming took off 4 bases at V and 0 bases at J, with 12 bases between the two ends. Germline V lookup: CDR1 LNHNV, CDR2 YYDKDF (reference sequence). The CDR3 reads CATSILAFATNEKLFF. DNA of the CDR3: TGTGCCACCAGCATCCTAGCCTTTGCAACTAATGAAAAACTGTTTTTT.

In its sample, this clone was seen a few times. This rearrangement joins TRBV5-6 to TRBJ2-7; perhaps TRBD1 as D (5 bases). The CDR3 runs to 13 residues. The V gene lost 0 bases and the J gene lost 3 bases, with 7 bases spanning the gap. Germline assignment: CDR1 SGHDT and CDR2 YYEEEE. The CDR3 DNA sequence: TGTGCCAGCAGCTTGGGACAGTTCTACGAGCAGTACTTC. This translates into CASSLGQFYEQYF.

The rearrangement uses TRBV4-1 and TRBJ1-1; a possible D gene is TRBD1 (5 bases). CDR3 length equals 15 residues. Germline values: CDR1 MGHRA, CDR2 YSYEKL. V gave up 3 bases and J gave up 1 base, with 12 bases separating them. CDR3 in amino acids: CASSQTDSSNTEAFF. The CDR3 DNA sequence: TGCGCCAGCAGCCAGACCGACAGCTCGAACACTGAAGCTTTCTTT.

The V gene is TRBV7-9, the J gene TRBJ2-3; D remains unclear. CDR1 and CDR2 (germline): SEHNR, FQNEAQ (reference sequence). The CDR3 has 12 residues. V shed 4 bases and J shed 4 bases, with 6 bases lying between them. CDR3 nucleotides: TGTGCCAGCAGCTCCCCGGCAGATACGCAGTATTTT. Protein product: CASSSPADTQYF.

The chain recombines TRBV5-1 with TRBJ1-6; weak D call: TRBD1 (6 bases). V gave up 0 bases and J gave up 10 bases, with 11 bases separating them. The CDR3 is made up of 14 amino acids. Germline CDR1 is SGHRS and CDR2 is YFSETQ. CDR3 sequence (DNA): TGCGCCAGCAGCTTGGCCGGGGGGCAGTCACCCCTCCACTTT. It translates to CASSLAGGQSPLHF.

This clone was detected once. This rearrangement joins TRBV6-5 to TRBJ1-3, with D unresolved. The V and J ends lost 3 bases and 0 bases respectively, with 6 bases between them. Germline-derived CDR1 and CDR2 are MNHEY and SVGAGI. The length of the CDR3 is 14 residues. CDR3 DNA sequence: TGTGCCAGCAGTTATTTAGGCTCTGGAAACACCATATATTTT. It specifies CASSYLGSGNTIYF.

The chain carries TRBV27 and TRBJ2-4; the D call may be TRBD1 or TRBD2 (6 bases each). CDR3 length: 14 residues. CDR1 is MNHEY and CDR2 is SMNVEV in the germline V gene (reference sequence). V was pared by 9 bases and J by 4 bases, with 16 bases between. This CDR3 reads CASSPRGPKNIQYF. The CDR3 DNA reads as TGTGCCAGTTCTCCTCGGGGGCCAAAAAACATTCAGTACTTC.

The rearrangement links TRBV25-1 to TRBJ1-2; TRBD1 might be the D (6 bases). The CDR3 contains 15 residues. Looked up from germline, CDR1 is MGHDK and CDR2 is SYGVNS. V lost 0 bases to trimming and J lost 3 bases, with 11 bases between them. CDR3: CASSEYVDSYYGYTF. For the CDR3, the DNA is TGTGCCAGCAGTGAATATGTGGACAGCTACTATGGCTACACCTTC.

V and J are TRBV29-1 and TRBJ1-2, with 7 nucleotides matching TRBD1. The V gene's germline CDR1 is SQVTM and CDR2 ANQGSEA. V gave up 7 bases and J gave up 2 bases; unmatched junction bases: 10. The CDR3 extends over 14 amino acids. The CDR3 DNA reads TGCAGCGCCCGGATGACAGGGAAAAACTATGGCTACACCTTC. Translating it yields CSARMTGKNYGYTF.